This passage covers 10 T cell receptor beta chains from one sample sequenced in a study of post-analysis software for immune sequencing data. Regarding the study as a whole: Relative to controls, patients had 4 or 5 TRBV segments at higher frequency, with TRBV5-6, TRBV5-1 and TRBV20-1 among these.

Presence of unique molecular identifiers characterized the TCR beta cDNA libraries. Each CDR3 protein gets one entry after TCRdb re-called the PCR reads with MiXCR. Of 400,000 to 500,000 distinct CDR3 sequences listed, less than 40% are singletons. Antigens of these TCRs are unknown. Source material: blood. These receptors were collected from a girl between 2 and 10 years old with multiple sclerosis.

The chain uses TRBV5-1 and TRBJ1-2; 8 bases agree with TRBD1. Germline CDR1 reads SGHRS; CDR2 reads YFSETQ. The CDR3 sequence is 17 residues long. V shed 0 bases and J 4 bases; nucleotides not matched to a gene: 11. The CDR3 nucleotides read TGCGCCAGCAGCTTGGCTTTGACAGGGGCCGGTTCCTATGGCTACACCTTC. Its translation: CASSLALTGAGSYGYTF.

This clonotype was seen only once. The chain couples TRBV27 to TRBJ2-7; 10 bases are a match to TRBD2. The junction had 12 bases not matched to a gene; V was cut back by 5 bases and J by 5 bases. The CDR3 has 16 amino acids. Germline CDR1 and CDR2: MNHEY and SMNVEV (reference sequence). CDR3 DNA: TGTGCCAGCAGTCCGGACCCCGGGACTAGCGCCCACGAGCAGTACTTC. This encodes CASSPDPGTSAHEQYF.

The sample holds a few counts of this clonotype. The rearrangement links TRBV21-1 to TRBJ1-1; no DNA check was done on the table's D call, TRBD1. TRBV21-1 is shown as a pseudogene. CDR3 length equals 17 residues. The CDR3: CASSKVDRPNTTTEAFF. For the CDR3, the DNA is TGTGCCAGCAGCAAAGTCGATCGCCCAAACACGACTACTGAAGCTTTCTTT.

There are a few counts of this clonotype. The chain employs TRBV10-3 and TRBJ2-7; D gene ambiguous. Per the germline V gene, CDR1 is ENHRY and CDR2 is SYGVKD. The CDR3 covers 14 residues. V lost 5 bases and J lost 1, with 12 bases in between. This chain's CDR3 is CAISSTERSYEQYF. The CDR3 DNA follows: TGTGCCATCAGTTCGACCGAGAGATCCTACGAGCAGTACTTC.

The chain couples TRBV29-1 to TRBJ1-2; a possible D gene is TRBD1 (5 bases). V gave up 4 bases and J gave up 2 bases, with 11 bases separating them. Germline V lookup: CDR1 SQVTM, CDR2 ANQGSEA. The CDR3 is 13 residues long. DNA for the CDR3: TGCAGCGTTGTTCTGGGGGTGAACTATGGCTACACCTTC. As protein: CSVVLGVNYGYTF. Supplemented by reference TRBV29-1 and TRBJ1-2, the full variable domain reads SAVISQKPSRDICQRGTSLTIQCQVDSQVTMMFWYRQQPGQSLTLIATANQGSEATYESGFVIDKFPISRPNLTFSTLTVSNMSPEDSSIYLCSVVLGVNYGYTFGSGTRLTVV.

The genes are TRBV12-3 or TRBV12-4 and TRBJ2-7; D might be TRBD1 or TRBD2, each matching 5 bases. The CDR3 is 13 residues long. The V and J ends lost 7 bases and 2 bases respectively, with 12 bases between them. The CDR3 DNA is TGTGCCAGCAATTCCCGAGGGGCCTACGAGCAGTACTTC. Amino acids: CASNSRGAYEQYF.

This rearrangement joins TRBV7-2 to TRBJ2-3; possible D gene TRBD2, 5 bases. The CDR3 has 17 amino acids. Trimming took off 0 bases at V and 0 bases at J, with 13 bases between the two ends. Germline V lookup: CDR1 SGHTA, CDR2 FQGNSA. CDR3 nucleotide sequence: TGTGCCAGCAGCTTAGCCCCTAGCCTCTCTAGCACAGATACGCAGTATTTT. Translation: CASSLAPSLSSTDTQYF.

This clonotype was counted only a few times. This sequence joins TRBV20-1 and TRBJ2-7; D possibly corresponds to TRBD1 (6 bases). The CDR3 has 13 residues. CDR1 is DFQATT, CDR2 SNEGSKA, per germline (reference sequence). The germline V and J ends were trimmed by 6 bases and 2 bases, with 14 bases remaining between them. The CDR3 coding sequence is TGCAGTGCAACTGACAGGTCGGCCTACGAGCAGTACTTC. Translation gives CSATDRSAYEQYF.

This clonotype was seen more than once but under ten times. The chain recombines TRBV5-1 with TRBJ2-3; D possibly corresponds to TRBD1 (6 bases). CDR3 length equals 16 residues. Trimming cost V 6 bases and J 3 bases, with 20 bases left between them. Germline V CDR1 and CDR2: SGHRS, YFSETQ. Here the CDR3 reads CASTSLGQSTTDTQYF. CDR3 coding DNA: TGCGCCAGCACGTCTCTTGGACAGTCAACGACAGATACGCAGTATTTT.

This chain links TRBV29-1 with TRBJ2-1, with 8 bases aligning to TRBD2. The V gene end was trimmed by 7 bases and the J gene end by 9 bases; junction bases not matched to a gene: 8. This CDR3 has 12 residues. CDR1 is SQVTM and CDR2 is ANQGSEA in the germline V gene. The CDR3, as DNA: TGCAGCGCCGTCGCGGGAGGAAGTGAGCAGTTCTTC. It yields the protein CSAVAGGSEQFF.